This section outlines one T cell receptor beta chain sequence together with its context. This record comes from a study of cytomegalovirus exposure and HLA in healthy donors. The CDR3 runs to 14 residues. Germline CDR1 MNHNS, CDR2 SASEGT. J was trimmed by 6 bases and V by 5 bases; bases with no gene match: 10. Donors came from a validation cohort of over a hundred subjects, distinct from the first 666-subject cohort. Generated by immunoSEQ multiplex PCR, the TCRdb table keeps only in-frame clones and is missing some. The sample includes fewer than 150,000 clones, about nine tenths of them seen just once.

The chain joins TRBV6-1 to TRBJ2-7; 7 nucleotides match TRBD1. Sequencing used PBMCs. The source of this sequence is a young man in good health and CMV-seropositive. The CDR3, as DNA: TGTGCCAGCAGTCAACAAACAGGGGCTGTCGAGCAGTACTTC. Amino acids: CASSQQTGAVEQYF.